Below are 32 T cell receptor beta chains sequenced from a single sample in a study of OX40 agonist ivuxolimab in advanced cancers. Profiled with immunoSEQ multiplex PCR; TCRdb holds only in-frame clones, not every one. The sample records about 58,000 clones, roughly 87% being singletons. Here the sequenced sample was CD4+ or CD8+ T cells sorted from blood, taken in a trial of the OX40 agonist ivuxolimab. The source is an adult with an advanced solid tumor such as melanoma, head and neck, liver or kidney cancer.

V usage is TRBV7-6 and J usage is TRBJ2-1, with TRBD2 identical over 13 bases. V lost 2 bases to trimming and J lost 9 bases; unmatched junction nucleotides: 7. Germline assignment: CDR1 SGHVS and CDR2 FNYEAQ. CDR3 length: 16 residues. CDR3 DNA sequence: TGTGCCAGCAGCTTAAAACTAGCGGGAGGGCCCCTTGAGCAGTTCTTC. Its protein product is CASSLKLAGGPLEQFF.

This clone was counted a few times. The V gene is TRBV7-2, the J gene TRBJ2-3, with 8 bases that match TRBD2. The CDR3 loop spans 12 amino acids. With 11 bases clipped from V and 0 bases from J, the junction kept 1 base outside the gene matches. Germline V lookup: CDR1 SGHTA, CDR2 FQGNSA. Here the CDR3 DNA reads TGTGCCTCTAGCGGGAGCACAGATACGCAGTATTTT. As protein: CASSGSTDTQYF.

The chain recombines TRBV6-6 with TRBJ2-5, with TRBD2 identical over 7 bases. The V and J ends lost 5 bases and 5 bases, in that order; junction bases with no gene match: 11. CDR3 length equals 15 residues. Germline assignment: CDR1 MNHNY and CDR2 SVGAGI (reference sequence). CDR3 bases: TGTGCCAGCAGTCCTGTACGGGGGGTACTGGAGACCCAGTACTTC. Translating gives CASSPVRGVLETQYF.

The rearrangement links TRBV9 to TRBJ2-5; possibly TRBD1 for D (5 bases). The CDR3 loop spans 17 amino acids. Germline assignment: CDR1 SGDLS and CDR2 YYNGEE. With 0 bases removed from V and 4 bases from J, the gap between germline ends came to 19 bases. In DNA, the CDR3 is TGTGCCAGCAGCGTAGCAGGGTTCTCCAGGAGCGTAGAGACCCAGTACTTC. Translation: CASSVAGFSRSVETQYF.

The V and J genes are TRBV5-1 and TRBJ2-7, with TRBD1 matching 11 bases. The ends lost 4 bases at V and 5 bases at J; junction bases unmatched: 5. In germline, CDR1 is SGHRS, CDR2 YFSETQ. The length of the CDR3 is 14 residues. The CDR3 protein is CASSPRTGGDEQYF. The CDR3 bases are TGCGCCAGCAGCCCGCGGACAGGGGGCGACGAGCAGTACTTC.

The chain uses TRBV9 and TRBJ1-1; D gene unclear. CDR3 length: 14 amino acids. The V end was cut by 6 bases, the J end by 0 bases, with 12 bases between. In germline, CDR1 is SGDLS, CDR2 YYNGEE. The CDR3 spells CASTPGIMNTEAFF. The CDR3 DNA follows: TGTGCCAGCACGCCGGGGATCATGAACACTGAAGCTTTCTTT.

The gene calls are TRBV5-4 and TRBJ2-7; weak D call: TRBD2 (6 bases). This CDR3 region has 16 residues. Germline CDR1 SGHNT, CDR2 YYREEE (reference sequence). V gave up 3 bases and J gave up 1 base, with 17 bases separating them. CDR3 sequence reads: CASSSPGRDRSYEQYF. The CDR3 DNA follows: TGTGCCAGCAGCTCCCCCGGGCGGGATCGATCCTACGAGCAGTACTTC.

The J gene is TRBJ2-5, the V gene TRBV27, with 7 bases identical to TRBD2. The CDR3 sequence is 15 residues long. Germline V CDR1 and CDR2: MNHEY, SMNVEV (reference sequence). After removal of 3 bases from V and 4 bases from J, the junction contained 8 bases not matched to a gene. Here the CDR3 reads CASSFVGGRGETQYF. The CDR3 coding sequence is TGTGCCAGCAGTTTTGTGGGCGGGAGAGGAGAGACCCAGTACTTC.

The CDR3 reads CASSLRGLPGLASTGELFF. Written as DNA, the CDR3 is TGTGCCAGCAGCTTAAGGGGTCTACCGGGACTAGCCTCCACCGGGGAGCTGTTTTTT. The rearrangement uses TRBV7-3 and TRBJ2-2, with TRBD2 matching over 9 bases. In germline, CDR1 is SGHTA, CDR2 FQGTGA. This CDR3 region has 19 residues. Trimming took 1 base from V and 4 from J; bases not matched to a gene: 13. Full variable domain (missing parts from reference TRBV7-3 and TRBJ2-2): GAGVSQTPSNKVTEKGKYVELRCDPISGHTALYWYRQSLGQGPEFLIYFQGTGAADDSGLPNDRFFAVRPEGSVSTLKIQRTERGDSAVYLCASSLRGLPGLASTGELFFGEGSRLTVL.

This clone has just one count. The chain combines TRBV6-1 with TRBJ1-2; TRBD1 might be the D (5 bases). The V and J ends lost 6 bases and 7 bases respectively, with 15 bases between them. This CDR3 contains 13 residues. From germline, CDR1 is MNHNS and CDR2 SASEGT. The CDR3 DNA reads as TGTGCCAGCAGCACAACAGGTTGGGGTGGCTACACCTTC. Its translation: CASSTTGWGGYTF.

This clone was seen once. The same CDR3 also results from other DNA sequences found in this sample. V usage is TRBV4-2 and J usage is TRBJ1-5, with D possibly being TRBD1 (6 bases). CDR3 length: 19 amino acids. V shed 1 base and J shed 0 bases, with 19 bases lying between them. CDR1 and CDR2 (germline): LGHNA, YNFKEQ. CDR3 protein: CASSQAPQGEYSSNQPQHF. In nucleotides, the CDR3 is TGTGCCAGCAGCCAAGCTCCACAGGGCGAGTATAGTAGCAATCAGCCCCAGCATTTT.

CDR3: CASSRDRTDTQYF. The CDR3 coding sequence is TGTGCCAGTAGCCGGGACCGCACAGATACGCAGTATTTT. The chain recombines TRBV19 with TRBJ2-3; D possibly matches TRBD1 or TRBD2 (5 bases each). From germline, CDR1 is LNHDA and CDR2 SQIVND (reference sequence). This CDR3 comprises 13 residues. Trimming shortened V by 6 bases and J by 1 base, and 8 bases separated the two germline ends.

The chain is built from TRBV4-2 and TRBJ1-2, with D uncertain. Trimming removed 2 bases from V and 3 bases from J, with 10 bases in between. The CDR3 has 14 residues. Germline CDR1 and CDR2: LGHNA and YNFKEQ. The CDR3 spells CASSQSARDYGYTF. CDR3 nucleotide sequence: TGTGCCAGCAGCCAATCTGCCCGGGACTATGGCTACACCTTC.

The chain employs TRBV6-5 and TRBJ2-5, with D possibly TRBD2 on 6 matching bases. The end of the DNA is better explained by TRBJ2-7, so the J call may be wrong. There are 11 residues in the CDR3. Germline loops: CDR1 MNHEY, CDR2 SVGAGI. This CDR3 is CASTTGDEQYF. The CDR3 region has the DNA TGTGCCAGCACCACGGGGGACGAGCAGTACTTC.

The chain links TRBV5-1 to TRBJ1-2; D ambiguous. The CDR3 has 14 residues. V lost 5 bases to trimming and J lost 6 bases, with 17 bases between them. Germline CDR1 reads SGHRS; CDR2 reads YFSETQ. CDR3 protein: CASRGEGVVHGYTF. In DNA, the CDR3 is TGCGCCAGCAGGGGCGAGGGTGTAGTCCATGGCTACACCTTC.

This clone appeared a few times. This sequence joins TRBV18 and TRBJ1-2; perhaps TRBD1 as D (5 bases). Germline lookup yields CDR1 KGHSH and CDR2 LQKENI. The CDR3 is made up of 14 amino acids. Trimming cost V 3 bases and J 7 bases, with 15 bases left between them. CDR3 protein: CASSPPGGVLGYTF. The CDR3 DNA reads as TGTGCCAGCTCACCTCCGGGAGGGGTCCTTGGCTACACCTTC.

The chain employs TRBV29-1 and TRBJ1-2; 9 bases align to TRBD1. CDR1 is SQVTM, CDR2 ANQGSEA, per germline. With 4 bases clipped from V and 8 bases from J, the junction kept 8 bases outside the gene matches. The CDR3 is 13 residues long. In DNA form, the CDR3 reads TGCAGCGTTGGGGGACAGGGTTTAAGCGGCTACACCTTC. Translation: CSVGGQGLSGYTF.

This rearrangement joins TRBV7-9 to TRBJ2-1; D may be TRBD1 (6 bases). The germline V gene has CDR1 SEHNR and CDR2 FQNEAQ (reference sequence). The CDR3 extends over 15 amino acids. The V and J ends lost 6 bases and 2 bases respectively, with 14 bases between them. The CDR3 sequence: CASRPTGTPYNEQFF. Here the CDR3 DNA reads TGTGCCAGCAGGCCAACAGGGACCCCCTACAATGAGCAGTTCTTC.

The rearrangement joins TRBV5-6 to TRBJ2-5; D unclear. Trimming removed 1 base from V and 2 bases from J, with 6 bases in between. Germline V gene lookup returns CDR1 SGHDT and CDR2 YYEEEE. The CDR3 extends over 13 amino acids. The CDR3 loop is CASSLQVQETQYF. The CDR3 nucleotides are TGTGCCAGCAGCTTGCAGGTACAAGAGACCCAGTACTTC.

CDR3 region: CASSTGSGQPQHF. In DNA form, the CDR3 reads TGTGCCAGCAGCACAGGGTCCGGACAGCCCCAGCATTTT. The J gene is TRBJ1-5, the V gene TRBV9; D may be TRBD1 (6 bases). Germline loops: CDR1 SGDLS, CDR2 YYNGEE. The CDR3 totals 13 residues. The ends were cut back, 4 bases at V and 7 bases at J, with 12 bases in the middle.

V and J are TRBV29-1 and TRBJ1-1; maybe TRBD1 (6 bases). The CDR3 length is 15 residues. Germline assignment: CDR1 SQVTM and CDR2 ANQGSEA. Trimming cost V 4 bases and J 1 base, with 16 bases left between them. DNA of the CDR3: TGCAGCGTTGGGGACACGAGAGGAGGGAACACTGAAGCTTTCTTT. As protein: CSVGDTRGGNTEAFF.

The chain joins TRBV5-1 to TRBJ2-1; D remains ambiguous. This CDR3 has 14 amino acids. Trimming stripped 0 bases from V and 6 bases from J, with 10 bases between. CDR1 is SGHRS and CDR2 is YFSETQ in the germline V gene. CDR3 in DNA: TGCGCCAGCAGCTTGGTAGCTCTCCCCAATGAGCAGTTCTTC. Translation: CASSLVALPNEQFF.

DNA for the CDR3: TGTGCCAGCAGCGTAGGTGGGACAGGGGGCGCATGGGGCTACACCTTC. Translated: CASSVGGTGGAWGYTF. The V gene is TRBV9, the J gene TRBJ1-2; 12 bases agree with TRBD1. The trim removed 0 bases at V and 8 bases at J, leaving 8 bases unmatched. This CDR3 is 16 amino acids long. The germline gives CDR1 SGDLS, CDR2 YYNGEE. Filled out from reference TRBV9 and TRBJ1-2, the complete variable domain reads DSGVTQTPKHLITATGQRVTLRCSPRSGDLSVYWYQQSLDQGLQFLIQYYNGEERAKGNILERFSAQQFPDLHSELNLSSLELGDSALYFCASSVGGTGGAWGYTFGSGTRLTVV.

The CDR3 here is CATRDSPYEQYF. The CDR3 bases are TGTGCCACCAGGGACAGCCCCTACGAGCAGTACTTC. The chain combines TRBV10-3 with TRBJ2-7; 7 bases are a match to TRBD1. J was trimmed by 2 bases and V by 10 bases; bases with no gene match: 5. The CDR3 is 12 residues long. Germline V gene sequence: CDR1 ENHRY, CDR2 SYGVKD.

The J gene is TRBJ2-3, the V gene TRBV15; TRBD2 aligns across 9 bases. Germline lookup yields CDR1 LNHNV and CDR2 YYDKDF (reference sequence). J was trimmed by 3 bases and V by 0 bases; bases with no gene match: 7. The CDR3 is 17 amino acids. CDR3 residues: CATSRDKREARTDTQYF. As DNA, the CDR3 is TGTGCCACCAGCAGAGATAAGCGGGAGGCCAGGACAGATACGCAGTATTTT.

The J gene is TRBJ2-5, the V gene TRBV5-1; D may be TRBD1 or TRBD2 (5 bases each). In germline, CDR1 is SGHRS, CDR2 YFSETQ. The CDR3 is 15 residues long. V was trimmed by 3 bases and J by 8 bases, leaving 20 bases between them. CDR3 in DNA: TGCGCCAGCAGCTACAACCCTGGGACCGAGGGAACCCAGTACTTC. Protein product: CASSYNPGTEGTQYF. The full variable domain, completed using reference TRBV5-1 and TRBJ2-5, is KAGVTQTPRYLIKTRGQQVTLSCSPISGHRSVSWYQQTPGQGLQFLFEYFSETQRNKGNFPGRFSGRQFSNSRSEMNVSTLELGDSALYLCASSYNPGTEGTQYFGPGTRLLVL.

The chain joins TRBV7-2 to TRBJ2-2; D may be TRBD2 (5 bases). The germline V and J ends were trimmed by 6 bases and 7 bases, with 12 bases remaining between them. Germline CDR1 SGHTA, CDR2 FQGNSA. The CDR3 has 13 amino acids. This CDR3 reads CASRRQLGGELFF. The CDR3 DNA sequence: TGTGCCAGCAGGCGTCAACTAGGCGGGGAGCTGTTTTTT.

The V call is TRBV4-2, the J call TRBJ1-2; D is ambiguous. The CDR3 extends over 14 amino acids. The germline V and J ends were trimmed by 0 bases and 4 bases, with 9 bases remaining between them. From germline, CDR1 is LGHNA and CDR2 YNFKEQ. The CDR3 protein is CASSQERVGYGYTF. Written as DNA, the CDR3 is TGTGCCAGCAGCCAAGAGCGGGTAGGCTATGGCTACACCTTC.

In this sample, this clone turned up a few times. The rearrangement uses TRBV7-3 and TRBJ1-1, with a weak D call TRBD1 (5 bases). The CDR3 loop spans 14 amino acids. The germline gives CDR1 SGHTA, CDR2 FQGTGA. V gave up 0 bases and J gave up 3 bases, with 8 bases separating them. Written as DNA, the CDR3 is TGTGCCAGCAGCTTAACCGGGGGTTACACTGAAGCTTTCTTT. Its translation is CASSLTGGYTEAFF.

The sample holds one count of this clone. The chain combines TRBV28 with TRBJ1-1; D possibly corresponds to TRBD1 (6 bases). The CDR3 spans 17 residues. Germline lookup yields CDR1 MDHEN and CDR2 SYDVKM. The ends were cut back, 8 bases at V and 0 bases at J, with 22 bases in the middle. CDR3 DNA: TGTGCCAGCGTTGAAGTACAGGGTGGTTTTTTGAACACTGAAGCTTTCTTT. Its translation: CASVEVQGGFLNTEAFF.

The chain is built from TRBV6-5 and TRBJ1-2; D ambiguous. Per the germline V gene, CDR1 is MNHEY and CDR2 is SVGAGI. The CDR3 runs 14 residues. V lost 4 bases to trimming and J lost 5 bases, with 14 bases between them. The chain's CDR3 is CASSSSVGQYGYTF. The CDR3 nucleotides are TGTGCCAGCAGTTCCTCCGTCGGTCAGTATGGCTACACCTTC.

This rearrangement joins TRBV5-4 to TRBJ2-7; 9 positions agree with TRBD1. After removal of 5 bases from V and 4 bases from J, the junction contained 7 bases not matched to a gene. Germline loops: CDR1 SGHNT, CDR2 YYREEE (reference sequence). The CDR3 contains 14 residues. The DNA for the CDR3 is TGTGCCAGCAGTACGGACAGGGGCCGGTACGAGCAGTACTTC. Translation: CASSTDRGRYEQYF. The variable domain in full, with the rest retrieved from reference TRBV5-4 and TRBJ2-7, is ETGVTQSPTHLIKTRGQQVTLRCSSQSGHNTVSWYQQALGQGPQFIFQYYREEENGRGNFPPRFSGLQFPNYSSELNVNALELDDSALYLCASSTDRGRYEQYFGPGTRLTVT.